These T cell receptor beta chains were read from a single sample in a study of T cells in tuberculosis. Measured with immunoSEQ multiplex PCR; TCRdb has only the in-frame clones, and not every one. There are fewer than 40,000 clones in the sample; about 82% occur only once, and more than 4% lies in the top ten. Sequences were derived from PBMCs, sampled at tuberculosis diagnosis. The receptors were sampled from an adult with tuberculosis. The CDR3 runs from the conserved cysteine through the conserved F or W. Each record gives: D gene, J gene, V gene, clone size, CDR3 protein, CDR3 DNA. The D gene is left open where the match is weak. Size tells how often a clone was seen (once, few, many) or the class of an expanded clone, and some rows leave it out.

>TRBD1|TRBJ2-3|TRBV6-5|once
CASSLGQGTDTQYF
TGTGCCAGCAGTTTGGGACAGGGAACAGATACGCAGTATTTT
>TRBD1|TRBJ2-2|TRBV28|.
CASSPGQGWLKGELFF
TGTGCCAGCAGCCCCGGACAGGGGTGGCTGAAAGGGGAGCTGTTTTTT
>.|TRBJ1-4|TRBV5-6|few
CASSLRGSEKLFF
TGTGCCAGCAGCTTGCGGGGGTCTGAAAAACTGTTTTTT
>.|TRBJ1-4|TRBV30|.
CAWSQAEKLFF
TGTGCCTGGTCGCAGGCCGAAAAACTGTTTTTT
>.|TRBJ2-7|TRBV10-3|.
CAISGLGQARVF
TGTGCCATCAGTGGACTAGGACAGGCCCGGGTCTTC
>.|TRBJ2-3|TRBV25-1|once
CATLHSAGYTDTQYF
TGTGCCACATTACACTCGGCGGGGTACACAGATACGCAGTATTTT
>.|TRBJ2-1|TRBV27|.
CASSSTGTVYNEQFF
TGTGCCAGCAGTTCGACCGGGACTGTTTACAATGAGCAGTTCTTC
>TRBD1|TRBJ2-7|TRBV5-1|.
CASTTTGSSYEQYF
TGCGCCAGCACAACGACAGGGTCCTCCTACGAGCAGTACTTC
>.|TRBJ2-7|TRBV19|.
CASSIRDEQYF
TGTGCCAGTAGTATTAGAGACGAGCAGTACTTC
>TRBD2|TRBJ2-5|TRBV5-4|few
CASSRTSGYQETQYF
TGTGCCAGCAGCCGGACTAGCGGGTACCAAGAGACCCAGTACTTC
>TRBD1|TRBJ1-1|TRBV29-1|once
CSAGQGANTEAFF
TGCAGCGCAGGACAGGGGGCGAACACTGAAGCTTTCTTT
>.|TRBJ2-5|TRBV18|.
CASSPPAEAETQYF
TGTGCCAGCTCACCACCCGCGGAGGCGGAGACCCAGTACTTC
>.|TRBJ1-5|TRBV18|.
CASSPPNGGSQPQHF
TGTGCCAGCTCACCACCGAACGGGGGATCTCAGCCCCAGCATTTT
>.|TRBJ2-3|TRBV5-1|.
CASSLGQSTDTQYF
TGCGCCAGCAGCTTAGGACAGAGCACAGATACGCAGTATTTT
>TRBD1|TRBJ1-3|TRBV4-1|once
CASSQEGGTARNTIYF
TGCGCCAGCAGCCAAGAAGGAGGGACAGCCAGAAACACCATATATTTT
>TRBD1|TRBJ2-5|TRBV9|.
CASSPGGDRRKTQYF
TGTGCCAGCAGCCCCGGAGGGGACAGGAGGAAGACCCAGTACTTC
>.|TRBJ1-2|TRBV6-5|.
CASRTPSPGNYGYTF
TGTGCCAGCAGGACCCCGAGTCCGGGGAACTATGGCTACACCTTC
>.|TRBJ1-1|TRBV14|.
CASSMDSLNTEAFF
TGTGCCAGCAGCATGGACAGCCTGAACACTGAAGCTTTCTTT
>.|TRBJ2-1|TRBV28|.
CASSLLRSSYNEQFF
TGTGCCAGCAGTTTATTGCGGAGCTCCTACAATGAGCAGTTCTTC
>.|TRBJ1-1|TRBV19|.
CASSIKEVGTEAFF
TGTGCCAGTAGTATCAAGGAGGTTGGCACTGAAGCTTTCTTT
>TRBD2|TRBJ2-7|TRBV9|.
CASTPDPTSFTSEQYF
TGTGCCAGCACTCCAGACCCGACTAGCTTCACGAGCGAGCAGTACTTC
>TRBD1|TRBJ2-2|TRBV6-6|once
CASSTGGLNTGELFF
TGTGCCAGCAGTACAGGGGGATTGAACACCGGGGAGCTGTTTTTT
>.|TRBJ1-1|TRBV11-2|.
CASSLDQGGGWTEAFF
TGTGCCAGCAGCTTAGATCAAGGGGGAGGGTGGACTGAAGCTTTCTTT
>.|TRBJ1-3|TRBV25-1|.
CASSDGSGSGNTIYF
TGTGCCAGCAGTGACGGGTCTGGCTCTGGAAACACCATATATTTT
>.|TRBJ1-5|TRBV2|.
CASSESPGSNQPQHF
TGTGCCAGCAGTGAATCCCCAGGGAGCAATCAGCCCCAGCATTTT
>TRBD1|TRBJ1-5|TRBV28|.
CASSPVVFRGRTGGRPQHF
TGTGCCAGCAGCCCAGTTGTCTTCCGGGGGAGGACAGGGGGCCGGCCCCAGCATTTT
>TRBD2|TRBJ2-4|TRBV15|.
CATSREGTSGRASKNIQYF
TGTGCCACCAGCAGAGAGGGGACTAGCGGGAGGGCCTCCAAAAACATTCAGTACTTC
>.|TRBJ2-7|TRBV6-1|once
CASSETGVYYEQYF
TGTGCCAGCAGTGAAACGGGGGTTTACTACGAGCAGTACTTC
>TRBD2|TRBJ2-3|TRBV18|.
CASSPGAGGSTDTQYF
TGTGCCAGCTCACCAGGAGCGGGGGGGAGCACAGATACGCAGTATTTT
>TRBD1|TRBJ2-7|TRBV29-1|.
CSASRPGQGYEQYF
TGCAGCGCCAGCCGTCCGGGACAGGGCTACGAGCAGTACTTC
>TRBD2|TRBJ2-1|TRBV27|.
CASSLTGGGSSYNEQFF
TGTGCCAGCAGTTTAACGGGCGGCGGGAGCTCCTACAATGAGCAGTTCTTC
>.|TRBJ2-1|TRBV9|once
CASSVGTLYNEQFF
TGTGCCAGCAGCGTGGGGACATTATACAATGAGCAGTTCTTC
>.|TRBJ1-2|TRBV14|.
CASSQERSGHINYGYTF
TGTGCCAGCAGCCAAGAGAGATCGGGACACATAAACTATGGCTACACCTTC
>TRBD2|TRBJ2-3|TRBV19|few
CASSVSGGGGNTQYF
TGTGCCAGTAGCGTAAGCGGGGGGGGCGGAAATACGCAGTATTTT
>TRBD2|TRBJ2-3|TRBV5-4|once
CASSYELAAPTDTQYF
TGTGCCAGCAGTTATGAACTAGCGGCCCCCACAGATACGCAGTATTTT
>TRBD2|TRBJ2-3|TRBV19|.
CASSIIAGARTDTQYF
TGTGCCAGTAGTATCATAGCGGGAGCCCGCACAGATACGCAGTATTTT
>.|TRBJ2-5|TRBV7-2|.
CASSPERWGEQETQYF
TGTGCCAGCAGCCCAGAGAGGTGGGGGGAGCAAGAGACCCAGTACTTC
>.|TRBJ2-1|TRBV5-4|.
CASSYTGLVRGNEQFF
TGTGCCAGCAGCTATACAGGGTTAGTAAGGGGCAATGAGCAGTTCTTC
>TRBD2|TRBJ2-2|TRBV19|.
CASSMGLLAGFPGELFF
TGTGCCAGTAGTATGGGCCTCCTAGCGGGATTCCCCGGGGAGCTGTTTTTT
>.|TRBJ1-1|TRBV9|once
CASSVRGGLGTEAFF
TGTGCCAGCAGCGTCAGGGGCGGGTTGGGCACTGAAGCTTTCTTT
>TRBD1|TRBJ1-2|TRBV5-4|.
CASSPGTGAFYGYTF
TGTGCCAGCAGCCCAGGGACAGGGGCATTCTATGGCTACACCTTC
>.|TRBJ2-1|TRBV28|.
CASREARAYNEQFF
TGTGCCAGCAGGGAGGCTCGGGCCTACAATGAGCAGTTCTTC
>.|TRBJ2-1|TRBV5-1|few
CASSLPQTAEANEQFF
TGCGCCAGCAGCTTACCTCAGACAGCCGAGGCCAATGAGCAGTTCTTC
>TRBD2|TRBJ2-1|TRBV6-1|.
CASGLAGNEQFF
TGTGCCAGCGGGCTAGCGGGAAATGAGCAGTTCTTC
>.|TRBJ1-2|TRBV27|once
CASSLRQTPYGYTF
TGTGCCAGCAGTTTGCGGCAGACCCCCTATGGCTACACCTTC
>.|TRBJ1-6|TRBV5-1|once
CASSLVDSSSGSPLHF
TGCGCCAGCAGCTTGGTGGACAGTTCGTCGGGTTCACCCCTCCACTTT
>TRBD1|TRBJ2-7|TRBV15|.
CATSEGTGRTYEQYF
TGTGCCACCAGCGAAGGGACAGGCCGTACCTACGAGCAGTACTTC
>.|TRBJ2-1|TRBV27|few
CASSLGRRVSSYNEQFF
TGTGCCAGCAGTTTAGGTCGCCGGGTGAGCTCCTACAATGAGCAGTTCTTC
>TRBD2|TRBJ2-3|TRBV15|.
CATSRGVTSGGAKDTQYF
TGTGCCACCAGCAGAGGAGTGACTAGCGGGGGGGCAAAAGATACGCAGTATTTT
>.|TRBJ1-5|TRBV30|.
CAWSNGLRNQPQHF
TGTGCCTGGAGCAATGGACTTCGAAATCAGCCCCAGCATTTT
>.|TRBJ2-1|TRBV30|few
CAWRGHSRHNEQFF
TGTGCCTGGAGGGGACACTCCAGACACAATGAGCAGTTCTTC
>TRBD2|TRBJ2-1|TRBV5-4|.
CASSLDWTSNEQFF
TGTGCCAGCAGCTTGGACTGGACTAGCAATGAGCAGTTCTTC
>TRBD1|TRBJ1-1|TRBV25-1|.
CASSEYKQGRAFF
TGTGCCAGCAGTGAATATAAACAGGGGCGGGCTTTCTTT
>.|TRBJ2-5|TRBV18|.
CASSLVQGQQETQYF
TGTGCCAGCTCACTCGTTCAGGGGCAACAAGAGACCCAGTACTTC
>TRBD1|TRBJ1-5|TRBV30|.
CAWSGQGNQPQHF
TGTGCCTGGAGCGGACAGGGTAATCAGCCCCAGCATTTT
>TRBD1|TRBJ2-2|TRBV6-4|.
CASRGGADTGELFF
TGTGCCAGCAGAGGGGGCGCGGACACCGGGGAGCTGTTTTTT
>.|TRBJ1-1|TRBV6-5|.
CASSPELQVWEAFF
TGTGCCAGCAGTCCCGAGCTACAGGTGTGGGAAGCTTTCTTT
>.|TRBJ2-7|TRBV19|.
CASSITSSSYEQYF
TGTGCCAGTAGTATTACATCCTCGTCCTACGAGCAGTACTTC
>.|TRBJ2-5|TRBV9|.
CASSSGRREQETQYF
TGTGCCAGCAGCTCTGGGAGACGGGAACAAGAGACCCAGTACTTC
>.|TRBJ1-1|TRBV11-2|.
CASSLAGPNTEAFF
TGTGCCAGCAGCTTAGCAGGCCCCAACACTGAAGCTTTCTTT